What follows is one T cell receptor (beta chain) and its context. This sample was taken from a study of blood T cell repertoires in COVID-19. Across the study: The samples span acute and convalescent COVID-19 from the United States, Italy and Spain. T cells, B-cell-depleted T cells, or PBMCs supplied cDNA or gDNA.

CDR1 and CDR2 (germline): MDHEN, SYDVKM. V shed 5 bases and J 3 bases; nucleotides not matched to a gene: 4. The CDR3 runs 15 residues. Authors' data handling: By means of reference gene primer amplification, nucleated cell counts were estimated. Data came from immunoSEQ multiplex PCR; TCRdb stores just in-frame clones and leaves some out. The V and J calls and the clone size are those of that table, but D and trimming were determined from the DNA. The repertoire includes tens of thousands of clones, roughly four fifths of them detected once, and almost 7% sits in the top ten. This clonotype was obtained from a man in his fifties with active or convalescent COVID-19. The sequencing input was peripheral blood. The rearrangement uses TRBV28 and TRBJ2-2; 9 positions agree with TRBD2. Written as DNA, the CDR3 is TGTGCCAGCAGTACCCTAGCGGGGTACACCGGGGAGCTGTTTTTT. Amino acid sequence: CASSTLAGYTGELFF.